This record looks at one T cell receptor (beta chain) sequence and its context. As yet, its antigen is unknown. The sample comes from a study of cytomegalovirus exposure and HLA in healthy donors. Study-level points and caveats: There were some V segments, including TRBV6-2 and TRBV6-3, excluded as indistinguishable. While the bulk of TCR sequences proved rare, some public TCRs turned up in many donors. TCR beta V- and J-gene trimming was later associated with a missense DCLRE1C variant.

Germline CDR1 reads GTSNPN; CDR2 reads SVGIG (reference sequence). The ends were cut back, 4 bases at V and 4 bases at J, with 14 bases in the middle. The CDR3 is 14 amino acids. PCR was performed using 60 Vbeta and 13 Jbeta primers. The assay was immunoSEQ multiplex PCR, and TCRdb's table has in-frame clones only and misses some. The table has approximately 120,000 clones, 69% seen once; the top ten hold approximately 5.4%. V usage is TRBV30 and J usage is TRBJ2-1; no definite D call. Material for sequencing was PBMCs. This receptor was identified in a woman in her 70s in good health and CMV-seropositive. CDR3 amino acids: CAWIGADPYNEQFF. CDR3 sequence (DNA): TGTGCCTGGATCGGAGCCGACCCATACAATGAGCAGTTCTTC.